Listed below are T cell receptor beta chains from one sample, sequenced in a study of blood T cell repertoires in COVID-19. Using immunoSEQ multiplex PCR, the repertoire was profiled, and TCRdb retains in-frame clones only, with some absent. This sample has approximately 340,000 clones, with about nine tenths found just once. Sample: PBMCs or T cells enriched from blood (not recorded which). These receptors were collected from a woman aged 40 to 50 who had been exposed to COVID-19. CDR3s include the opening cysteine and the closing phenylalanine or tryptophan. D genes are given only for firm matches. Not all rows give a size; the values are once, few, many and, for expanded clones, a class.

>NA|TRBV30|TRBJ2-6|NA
CASPGAGANVLTF
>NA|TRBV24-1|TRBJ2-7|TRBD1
CATSEPGGNEQYF
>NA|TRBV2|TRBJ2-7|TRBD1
CASSMTGVRLHEQYF
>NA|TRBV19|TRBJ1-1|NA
CATRLGANTEAFF
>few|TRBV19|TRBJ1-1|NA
CASSNRVNTEAFF
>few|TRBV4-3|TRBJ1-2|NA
CASSQEVGRGNYGYTF
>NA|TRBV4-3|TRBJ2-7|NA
CASSQVLSDSYEQYF
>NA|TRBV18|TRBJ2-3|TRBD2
CASSPPMGRADTQYF
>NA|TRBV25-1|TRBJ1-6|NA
CASSEFQGASPLHF
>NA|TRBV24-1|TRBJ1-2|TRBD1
CATSDRGQGRGYGYTF